One sample yielded the 27 T cell receptor beta chains listed below, sequenced in a study of blood T cell repertoires in COVID-19. Repertoires were generated with immunoSEQ multiplex PCR, while TCRdb's copy carries only in-frame clones and drops some. The repertoire holds about 87,000 clones, with about 85% as singletons. The source material was peripheral blood. These receptors originate from a woman older than 75 with COVID-19, enrolled during active disease.

The chain links TRBV28 to TRBJ1-5, with 11 bases identical to TRBD1. J was trimmed by 9 bases and V by 5 bases; bases with no gene match: 9. The CDR3 spans 15 residues. CDR1 MDHEN and CDR2 SYDVKM come from the germline V gene. This CDR3 reads CASSGGQGGSSPQHF. The CDR3, as DNA: TGTGCCAGCAGTGGGGGACAGGGGGGATCCTCGCCCCAGCATTTT.

The chain joins TRBV3-1 (or the pseudogene TRBV3-2) to TRBJ2-2; perhaps TRBD2 as D (7 bases). The V gene's germline CDR1 is LGHDT and CDR2 YNNKEL (reference sequence). The CDR3 covers 14 residues. The V end was cut by 6 bases, the J end by 5 bases, with 13 bases between. CDR3 region: CASRLGGLTGELFF. In DNA, the CDR3 is TGTGCCAGCAGGTTGGGGGGGCTGACCGGGGAGCTGTTTTTT.

The CDR3, as DNA: TGTGCCAGCAGTCCCCTAGCGGGGATCGGGGAGCTGTTTTTT. Protein: CASSPLAGIGELFF. The chain is built from TRBV6-2 or TRBV6-3 and TRBJ2-2; 9 bases are a match to TRBD2. CDR1 is MNHEY and CDR2 is SVGEGT in the germline V gene. With V trimmed by 5 bases and J by 7 bases, 5 bases remained unmatched. The length of the CDR3 is 14 residues.

The chain has TRBV3-1 (or the pseudogene TRBV3-2) and TRBJ1-3; D is unclear. The CDR3 consists of 15 residues. V was clipped by 1 base and J by 0 bases, with 7 bases between them. Germline assignment: CDR1 LGHDT and CDR2 YNNKEL (reference sequence). CDR3 sequence: CASSQGYFSGNTIYF. The CDR3 DNA is TGTGCCAGCAGCCAAGGTTACTTCTCTGGAAACACCATATATTTT.

The V call is TRBV5-1, the J call TRBJ2-1; 7 bases map to TRBD2. The V gene end was trimmed by 2 bases and the J gene end by 6 bases; junction bases not matched to a gene: 5. Germline loops: CDR1 SGHRS, CDR2 YFSETQ. The CDR3 spans 14 residues. The CDR3, as DNA: TGCGCCAGCAGCTTTGCTAGCGGCCTCAATGAGCAGTTCTTC. Protein: CASSFASGLNEQFF.

The J gene is TRBJ2-7, the V gene TRBV11-2; D is perhaps TRBD1 (6 bases). There are 17 residues in the CDR3. Trimming left V 0 bases short and J 5 bases short, with 20 bases between. CDR1 SGHAT and CDR2 FQNNGV come from the germline V gene. CDR3 bases: TGTGCCAGCAGCTTAGATAACAGGGAACATCTTAAGGACGAGCAGTACTTC. It translates to CASSLDNREHLKDEQYF.

The chain has TRBV5-8 and TRBJ1-3; D is ambiguous. This CDR3 comprises 14 residues. The germline V gene encodes CDR1 SGHTS and CDR2 YDEGEE. The V and J ends lost 1 base and 6 bases respectively, with 11 bases between them. CDR3 DNA sequence: TGTGCCAGCAGCTTGCGTTCAGCGGCAAACACCATATATTTT. It is translated as CASSLRSAANTIYF.

The rearrangement joins TRBV11-1 to TRBJ2-2; 8 bases are shared with TRBD2. V lost 8 bases and J lost 3; bases outside the gene matches: 11. Germline V gene sequence: CDR1 SGHAT, CDR2 FQDESV (reference sequence). The CDR3 consists of 16 residues. The CDR3 protein is CASRRGEAGDTGELFF. The CDR3 DNA follows: TGTGCCAGCCGCCGTGGGGAAGCGGGAGACACCGGGGAGCTGTTTTTT.

This chain joins TRBV7-2 and TRBJ2-7, with D hard to call. The CDR3 length is 13 residues. Trimming left V 5 bases short and J 6 bases short, with 14 bases between. Germline loops: CDR1 SGHTA, CDR2 FQGNSA. The CDR3 DNA reads as TGTGCCAGCAGCCCCCAGCCGGGTGGCGAGCAGTACTTC. Protein: CASSPQPGGEQYF.

This chain connects TRBV27 to TRBJ1-1; D is perhaps TRBD1 (5 bases). V was pared by 3 bases and J by 3 bases, with 11 bases between. The germline gives CDR1 MNHEY, CDR2 SMNVEV (reference sequence). The CDR3 is 14 residues long. In DNA form, the CDR3 reads TGTGCCAGCAGTTTGCGCAGGGTGGACACTGAAGCTTTCTTT. This encodes CASSLRRVDTEAFF.

This clone was observed a single time. This chain connects TRBV18 to TRBJ2-7; TRBD1 aligns across 9 bases. The CDR3 is 13 residues long. V dropped 4 bases and J dropped 3; count of bases not matched to a gene: 1. Looked up from germline, CDR1 is KGHSH and CDR2 is LQKENI. CDR3: CASSQDRGYEQYF. The CDR3 nucleotides are TGTGCCAGCTCACAGGACAGGGGCTACGAGCAGTACTTC.

This chain joins TRBV9 and TRBJ2-2; perhaps TRBD1 as D (6 bases). The CDR3 has 17 amino acids. Trimming pared 0 bases from V and 5 bases from J, leaving 17 bases between. Germline V gives CDR1 SGDLS, CDR2 YYNGEE. CDR3 sequence (DNA): TGTGCCAGCAGCGTAGCTATTCGGGCAGGGGAGACCGGGGAGCTGTTTTTT. Translated, it gives CASSVAIRAGETGELFF.

This clone has a handful of counts. The chain combines TRBV13 with TRBJ2-7; perhaps TRBD1 as D (6 bases). Trimming took 3 bases from V and 0 from J, leaving 15 bases between them. Germline assignment: CDR1 PRHDT and CDR2 FYEKMQ (reference sequence). The CDR3 extends over 16 amino acids. CDR3 DNA: TGTGCCAGCAGCTTTAGGGGGAGAGGGGCCTCCTACGAGCAGTACTTC. Its protein product is CASSFRGRGASYEQYF. The entire variable domain, with the rest obtained from reference TRBV13 and TRBJ2-7, is as follows: AAGVIQSPRHLIKEKRETATLKCYPIPRHDTVYWYQQGPGQDPQFLISFYEKMQSDKGSIPDRFSAQQFSDYHSELNMSSLELGDSALYFCASSFRGRGASYEQYFGPGTRLTVT.

The rearrangement links TRBV6-2 or TRBV6-3 to TRBJ2-7; weak D call: TRBD2 (7 bases). This CDR3 contains 16 residues. Looked up from germline, CDR1 is MNHEY and CDR2 is SVGEGT. Trimming pared 1 base from V and 0 bases from J, leaving 13 bases between. CDR3 protein: CASSYLAGATSYEQYF. In nucleotides, the CDR3 is TGTGCCAGCAGTTACTTGGCGGGGGCAACCTCCTACGAGCAGTACTTC.

This chain connects TRBV9 to TRBJ2-1, with 9 bases matching TRBD2. Germline V lookup: CDR1 SGDLS, CDR2 YYNGEE. The CDR3 has 17 residues. V dropped 0 bases and J dropped 2; count of bases not matched to a gene: 6. For the CDR3, the DNA is TGTGCCAGCAGCGTAGGCTCTAGCGGGACTGCCTACAATGAGCAGTTCTTC. It is translated as CASSVGSSGTAYNEQFF.

This chain uses TRBV29-1 with TRBJ2-2, with D unclear. Trimming cost V 2 bases and J 6 bases, with 22 bases left between them. The germline V gene has CDR1 SQVTM and CDR2 ANQGSEA. CDR3 size: 17 residues. CDR3 sequence: CSVEYSRLCQDAGELFF. The CDR3 coding sequence is TGCAGCGTTGAATACAGCAGGTTATGCCAAGATGCCGGGGAGCTGTTTTTT.

The chain uses TRBV28 and TRBJ2-7; possibly TRBD2 for D (5 bases). This CDR3 has 14 residues. Germline V gene data show CDR1 as MDHEN and CDR2 as SYDVKM. The germline V and J ends were trimmed by 5 bases and 0 bases, with 11 bases remaining between them. CDR3 residues: CASSVGTSSYEQYF. The CDR3 region has the DNA TGTGCCAGCAGTGTCGGAACTAGCTCCTACGAGCAGTACTTC.

V is TRBV3-1 (or the pseudogene TRBV3-2) and J is TRBJ1-1; D possibly corresponds to TRBD1 (5 bases). Trimming shortened V by 0 bases and J by 5 bases, and 13 bases separated the two germline ends. From germline, CDR1 is LGHDT and CDR2 YNNKEL (reference sequence). This CDR3 contains 15 residues. Here the CDR3 DNA reads TGTGCCAGCAGCCAAGACGGACATTTGGATACTGAAGCTTTCTTT. Residues: CASSQDGHLDTEAFF.

The J gene is TRBJ2-7, the V gene TRBV2; 7 bases are shared with TRBD1. Germline V gene data show CDR1 as SNHLY and CDR2 as FYNNEI. V lost 6 bases and J lost 8; bases outside the gene matches: 4. This CDR3 has 11 amino acids. The CDR3 DNA follows: TGTGCCAGCAGGCTGACAGGGCAGCAGTACTTC. As protein: CASRLTGQQYF.

V gene TRBV18 combines with J gene TRBJ1-2, with D perhaps matching TRBD1 (6 bases). CDR1 KGHSH and CDR2 LQKENI come from the germline V gene. The V and J ends lost 6 bases and 8 bases respectively, with 19 bases between them. CDR3 length equals 14 residues. The CDR3 nucleotides are TGTGCCAGCTCCCCAAGCGGGGGGGCAGGAGGCTACACCTTC. It specifies CASSPSGGAGGYTF.

This CDR3 reads CASSPGQNYGYTF. The CDR3 nucleotides read TGTGCCAGCAGCCCTGGACAGAACTATGGCTACACCTTC. This chain connects TRBV7-2 to TRBJ1-2, with D tentatively TRBD1 (6 bases). From germline, CDR1 is SGHTA and CDR2 FQGNSA. V dropped 5 bases and J dropped 2 bases, with 9 bases sitting between them. This CDR3 region has 13 residues.

The chain recombines TRBV7-9 with TRBJ1-6; D is unclear. Trimming took 1 base from V and 7 from J, leaving 8 bases between them. Germline CDR1 reads SEHNR; CDR2 reads FQNEAQ (reference sequence). CDR3 length equals 14 residues. In DNA, the CDR3 is TGTGCCAGCAGCTTAGAGGCCGGGAATTCACCCCTCCACTTT. This encodes CASSLEAGNSPLHF.

This clone was seen just once. V usage is TRBV7-3 and J usage is TRBJ2-7; 10 bases are shared with TRBD1. The germline CDR1 and CDR2 sequences are SGHTA and FQGTGA. Trimming took 8 bases from V and 5 from J; bases not matched to a gene: 18. There are 17 residues in the CDR3. For the CDR3, the DNA is TGTGCCAGCCCGCTCCCCCTAGACAGGGGGCAATCCCACGAGCAGTACTTC. As protein: CASPLPLDRGQSHEQYF.

This chain uses TRBV2 with TRBJ2-7, with 10 bases aligning to TRBD2. The CDR3 covers 15 residues. Germline lookup yields CDR1 SNHLY and CDR2 FYNNEI. J was trimmed by 3 bases and V by 6 bases; bases with no gene match: 8. The CDR3 loop is CASSERLAGHYEQYF. DNA of the CDR3: TGTGCCAGCAGCGAGAGACTAGCGGGTCACTACGAGCAGTACTTC.

This clone was seen only once. V and J are TRBV28 and TRBJ2-3, with 7 bases aligning to TRBD2. Germline V gene lookup returns CDR1 MDHEN and CDR2 SYDVKM. CDR3 size: 15 residues. The trim removed 6 bases at V and 0 bases at J, leaving 6 bases unmatched. The CDR3 DNA is TGTGCCAGCAGACCCAGCGGGACTAGCACAGATACGCAGTATTTT. This encodes CASRPSGTSTDTQYF.

V gene TRBV19 combines with J gene TRBJ2-5; 8 nucleotides match TRBD1. Germline CDR1 is LNHDA and CDR2 is SQIVND (reference sequence). V shed 1 base, J shed 0 bases, and the junction held 4 bases outside the gene matches. The CDR3 is made up of 16 amino acids. The CDR3 is CASSIVDRGYQETQYF. The CDR3 coding sequence is TGTGCCAGTAGTATAGTCGACAGGGGATACCAAGAGACCCAGTACTTC.

V and J are TRBV7-2 and TRBJ1-6; 8 bases fit TRBD1. Germline CDR1 is SGHTA and CDR2 is FQGNSA. CDR3 length: 14 amino acids. J was trimmed by 9 bases and V by 3 bases; bases with no gene match: 4. The CDR3 DNA reads as TGTGCCAGCAGCTTGGACAGGGATTTTTCACCCCTCCACTTT. Its protein is CASSLDRDFSPLHF.